This section outlines one T cell receptor beta chain sequence together with its context. This sample stems from a study of shared clonotypes between healthy human individuals. This CDR3 is built from 15 residues. The germline V gene encodes CDR1 SEHNR and CDR2 FQNEAQ (reference sequence). Trimming stripped 3 bases from V and 4 bases from J, with 12 bases between. Genomic DNA belonging to each subset was distributed in equal measure over several immunoSEQ plates. Clones were sequenced by immunoSEQ multiplex PCR, and TCRdb holds only the in-frame ones, with some missing. The sample includes more than 550,000 clones, 72% of them seen just once. Among the donors, all were Caucasian adults who lived in Nashville, Tennessee.

The TCR was taken from a woman aged 30 to 39 in good health. V and J are TRBV7-9 and TRBJ2-2, with D tentatively TRBD2 (6 bases). Sequencing was performed on memory CD4+ T cells sorted from blood. Regarding subset: CD45RA-negative fraction. The CDR3 DNA reads TGTGCCAGCAGCTTGCCGGGGGAAGGCACCGGGGAGCTGTTTTTT. This encodes CASSLPGEGTGELFF.